These T cell receptor beta chains were read from a single sample in a study of vaccination effects on CD4 cells after COVID-19. Using immunoSEQ multiplex PCR, the repertoire was profiled, and TCRdb retains in-frame clones only, with some absent. The sample lists 20,000 to 30,000 clones, roughly three quarters occurring once. These receptors have no identified antigens. The sequences come from CD4+ T cells from PBMCs cultured with SARS-CoV-2 spike peptides, collected after COVID-19 vaccination. The receptors come from a human donor who received a COVID-19 vaccine. Both conserved end residues are part of each CDR3. The order of the fields is V gene, D gene, clone size, J gene, CDR3 protein, CDR3 DNA. The D gene is left open where the match is weak. Only part of the rows carry a size: once, few, many, or a class if the clone is expanded.

TRBV5-1	NA	NA	TRBJ2-7	CASSRTAYEQYF	TGCGCCAGCAGTAGAACCGCCTACGAGCAGTACTTC
TRBV6-5	TRBD2	NA	TRBJ2-1	CASSYRPSGRGEQFF	TGTGCCAGCAGTTACCGTCCTAGCGGGAGAGGGGAGCAGTTCTTC
TRBV6-4	NA	NA	TRBJ2-1	CASSESSDVGEQFF	TGTGCCAGCAGTGAGTCTAGCGATGTGGGTGAGCAGTTCTTC
TRBV25-1	NA	NA	TRBJ2-7	CASSPRIMYEQYF	TGTGCCAGCAGTCCGCGGATCATGTACGAGCAGTACTTC
TRBV5-1	TRBD1	NA	TRBJ2-2	CASSLQGAQTGELFF	TGCGCCAGCAGCTTGCAGGGGGCGCAGACCGGGGAGCTGTTTTTT
TRBV2	NA	NA	TRBJ1-4	CASKGGIGEKLFF	TGTGCCAGCAAGGGAGGGATAGGTGAAAAACTGTTTTTT
TRBV19	NA	NA	TRBJ2-3	CASSMGLQDTQYF	TGTGCCAGTAGTATGGGACTCCAAGATACGCAGTATTTT
TRBV5-1	NA	NA	TRBJ1-1	CASSLVTRAEENTEAFF	TGCGCCAGCAGCTTGGTGACACGGGCCGAAGAGAACACTGAAGCTTTCTTT
TRBV11-3	TRBD1	NA	TRBJ2-1	CASSLGRDRVKFF	TGTGCCAGCAGCTTAGGTCGGGACAGGGTCAAGTTCTTC
TRBV27	TRBD2	NA	TRBJ2-7	CASSFSGRGYEQYF	TGTGCCAGCAGTTTCAGCGGGAGGGGTTACGAGCAGTACTTC
TRBV12-3/TRBV12-4	NA	NA	TRBJ1-2	CASSSLVYGYTF	TGTGCCAGCAGTTCCCTCGTCTATGGCTACACCTTC
TRBV2	NA	NA	TRBJ2-3	CASSEEYTDTQYF	TGTGCCAGCAGTGAGGAGTATACAGATACGCAGTATTTT
TRBV5-1	TRBD2	NA	TRBJ2-1	CASRLTSGSYNEQFF	TGCGCCAGCAGACTCACTAGCGGGAGTTACAATGAGCAGTTCTTC
TRBV5-6	NA	few	TRBJ2-7	CASSLRRDPSYEQYF	TGTGCCAGCAGCTTGAGGAGGGACCCTAGCTACGAGCAGTACTTC
TRBV11-2	NA	NA	TRBJ1-3	CASSLIRGGNTIYF	TGTGCCAGCAGCTTAATCAGAGGGGGAAACACCATATATTTT
TRBV28	NA	NA	TRBJ1-5	CASSLWRLGGGQPQHF	TGTGCCAGCAGTTTATGGAGACTTGGAGGGGGTCAGCCCCAGCATTTT
TRBV19	TRBD1	NA	TRBJ1-1	CASSIRGSGPEAFF	TGTGCCAGTAGTATCAGGGGGAGCGGGCCTGAAGCTTTCTTT
TRBV19	NA	few	TRBJ1-5	CASGPDNQPQHF	TGTGCCAGCGGACCGGACAATCAGCCCCAGCATTTT
TRBV11-3	NA	NA	TRBJ2-1	CASSLGRTGSSYNEQFF	TGTGCCAGCAGCTTAGGCCGTACAGGGAGCTCCTACAATGAGCAGTTCTTC
TRBV7-9	TRBD1	NA	TRBJ1-2	CASSLVGDRARGYTF	TGTGCCAGCAGCTTAGTAGGTGACAGGGCACGGGGCTACACCTTC
TRBV11-2	NA	NA	TRBJ1-1	CASSLDGQVGTEAFF	TGTGCCAGCAGCTTAGATGGCCAGGTGGGAACTGAAGCTTTCTTT
TRBV12-3/TRBV12-4	NA	NA	TRBJ2-3	CASSPSRDTQYF	TGTGCCAGCAGCCCCAGCCGGGATACGCAGTATTTT
TRBV30	NA	NA	TRBJ1-6	CAWSNKQGGNSPLHF	TGTGCCTGGAGCAATAAACAGGGAGGCAATTCACCCCTCCACTTT
TRBV2	NA	NA	TRBJ2-7	CATSGRTYEQYF	TGTGCCACCTCGGGACGGACCTACGAGCAGTACTTC
TRBV7-8	TRBD2	NA	TRBJ2-5	CATQGLAGEQETQYF	TGTGCCACCCAGGGACTAGCGGGGGAGCAAGAGACCCAGTACTTC
TRBV19	TRBD1	NA	TRBJ2-1	CARSPGTGGRQFF	TGTGCCAGGAGTCCCGGGACAGGGGGCCGGCAGTTCTTC
TRBV7-9	NA	NA	TRBJ1-4	CASSLGQLNEKLFF	TGTGCCAGCAGCTTAGGACAGCTTAATGAAAAACTGTTTTTT
TRBV27	TRBD1	NA	TRBJ1-1	CASSRDSFLNTEAFF	TGTGCCAGCAGCCGGGACAGCTTTTTGAACACTGAAGCTTTCTTT
TRBV7-6	NA	few	TRBJ2-6	CASSSGPLISGANVLTF	TGTGCCAGCAGCTCCGGACCGCTCATCTCTGGGGCCAACGTCCTGACTTTC
TRBV11-2	NA	NA	TRBJ2-5	CASSLVRGGVGGRETQYF	TGTGCCAGCAGCTTAGTTAGGGGAGGTGTTGGGGGAAGGGAGACCCAGTACTTC
TRBV7-8	TRBD1	once	TRBJ2-5	CASSPTEGAASQGAQYF	TGTGCCAGCAGCCCTACCGAGGGGGCAGCTTCTCAAGGGGCCCAGTACTTC
TRBV7-9	TRBD1	NA	TRBJ2-5	CASSLTGGGETQYF	TGTGCCAGCAGCTTGACAGGGGGCGGAGAGACCCAGTACTTC
TRBV7-2	NA	NA	TRBJ2-2	CASSLGGVNTGELFF	TGTGCCAGCAGCTTAGGGGGGGTGAACACCGGGGAGCTGTTTTTT
TRBV27	NA	NA	TRBJ2-3	CASGILTSTDTQYF	TGTGCCAGCGGCATTCTGACTAGCACAGATACGCAGTATTTT
TRBV24-1	TRBD1	NA	TRBJ1-2	CATSARQGDGYTF	TGTGCCACCAGTGCCCGGCAGGGGGACGGCTACACCTTC
TRBV3-1/TRBV3-2	NA	NA	TRBJ1-3	CASSQESWDSSGNTIYF	TGTGCCAGCAGCCAAGAGAGTTGGGACTCCTCTGGAAACACCATATATTTT
TRBV6-5	TRBD1	NA	TRBJ1-1	CASSLDRVKTEAFF	TGTGCCAGCAGTTTGGACAGGGTCAAAACTGAAGCTTTCTTT
TRBV9	TRBD2	few	TRBJ2-2	CASSVVGLAGNSGELFF	TGTGCCAGCAGCGTAGTTGGGCTAGCGGGGAATTCCGGGGAGCTGTTTTTT
TRBV10-3	NA	once	TRBJ2-2	CAISETPLRGMNEHGELFF	TGTGCCATCAGTGAGACCCCCCTAAGAGGAATGAATGAGCACGGGGAGCTGTTTTTT
TRBV12-3/TRBV12-4	NA	NA	TRBJ2-5	CASSSQVETQYF	TGTGCCAGCAGCAGCCAAGTAGAGACCCAGTACTTC
TRBV5-1	TRBD1	NA	TRBJ1-2	CASSNTGGGGYTF	TGCGCCAGCAGCAACACAGGGGGCGGTGGCTACACCTTC
TRBV19	NA	NA	TRBJ2-3	CASSIDHSTLNTQYF	TGTGCCAGTAGTATAGATCATTCTACTTTGAATACGCAGTATTTT
TRBV9	TRBD2	NA	TRBJ2-5	CASSVAAGDQETQYF	TGTGCCAGCAGCGTAGCAGCGGGGGACCAAGAGACCCAGTACTTC
TRBV4-1	NA	NA	TRBJ1-5	CASSQAYRTGASNQPQHF	TGCGCCAGCAGCCAAGCCTATAGGACCGGGGCCTCTAATCAGCCCCAGCATTTT
TRBV5-4	TRBD2	NA	TRBJ2-2	CASSKSGRAAGELFF	TGTGCCAGCAGCAAGAGCGGGAGGGCGGCCGGGGAGCTGTTTTTT
TRBV18	NA	NA	TRBJ2-1	CASSFTPGLNEQFF	TGTGCCAGCTCATTTACCCCCGGGTTGAATGAGCAGTTCTTC
TRBV5-4	NA	once	TRBJ2-7	CASSLGNEQYF	TGTGCCAGCAGCTTAGGCAACGAGCAGTACTTC
TRBV7-9	NA	NA	TRBJ1-2	CASSPPRTMDYGYTF	TGTGCCAGCAGCCCGCCCCGCACGATGGACTATGGCTACACCTTC
TRBV7-2	NA	NA	TRBJ1-1	CASSEGRQSPEAFF	TGTGCCAGCAGCGAGGGTAGGCAGAGTCCTGAAGCTTTCTTT
TRBV19	NA	NA	TRBJ2-7	CASSAAGTLINEQYF	TGTGCCAGTAGTGCAGCAGGGACCCTAATAAACGAGCAGTACTTC
TRBV6-5	NA	NA	TRBJ2-5	CASSRTVHQETQYF	TGTGCCAGCTCCCGGACCGTACATCAAGAGACCCAGTACTTC
TRBV3-1/TRBV3-2	NA	NA	TRBJ2-1	CASSLTDSSYNEQFF	TGTGCCAGCAGTTTGACAGATAGCTCCTACAATGAGCAGTTCTTC
TRBV7-9	NA	NA	TRBJ1-1	CASSLGGGTEAFF	TGTGCCAGCAGCTTAGGGGGGGGGACTGAAGCTTTCTTT
TRBV10-1	TRBD1	NA	TRBJ1-2	CASSSSGTGFGYTF	TGCGCCAGCAGTTCTTCCGGGACAGGGTTCGGCTACACCTTC
TRBV6-5	NA	NA	TRBJ2-7	CASRDFIEPYEQYF	TGTGCCAGCAGAGACTTTATTGAACCCTACGAGCAGTACTTC
TRBV24-1	TRBD1	few	TRBJ1-1	CATPGQGVCEAFF	TGTGCCACCCCGGGACAGGGGGTTTGTGAGGCTTTCTTT
TRBV28	NA	NA	TRBJ1-6	CASSLFGVNSPLHF	TGTGCCAGCAGTTTATTCGGGGTCAATTCACCCCTCCACTTT